Listed below are T cell receptor beta chains from one sample, sequenced in a study of blood T cell repertoires in COVID-19. The data were produced by immunoSEQ multiplex PCR, yet TCRdb's version contains in-frame clones alone and is incomplete. Counted here are about 120,000 clones, 85% to 90% occurring once; the ten biggest clones make up under 35%. The sequenced sample was peripheral blood. The receptors originated from a man between 70 and 80 years old with active or convalescent COVID-19. The CDR3 runs from the conserved cysteine through the conserved F or W. Each record gives: CDR3 DNA, CDR3 protein, D gene, clone size, V gene, J gene. A D gene is named only where the DNA matches it firmly. Some rows mark clone size as missing; the rest say once, few, many or name a class of expanded clone.

TGTGCCAGCAGTGAAAGGGGGACTAGCCCGCCAGATACGCAGTATTTT	CASSERGTSPPDTQYF	TRBD2	NA	TRBV2	TRBJ2-3
TGTGCCAGTAGTATAGGGTCGGACAGACCCTATGGCTACACCTTC	CASSIGSDRPYGYTF	NA	many	TRBV19	TRBJ1-2
TGTGCCATCAGTGAGTCAGCCGAGCAGTACTTC	CAISESAEQYF	NA	NA	TRBV10-3	TRBJ2-7
TGTGCCAGCAGTTCCCTAGGTCCGAAGGCCTACAATGAGCAGTTCTTC	CASSSLGPKAYNEQFF	NA	NA	TRBV28	TRBJ2-1
TGTGCCAGTAGTGCCGGCCGGGGTCGGTTCTCCTACGAGCAGTACTTC	CASSAGRGRFSYEQYF	NA	NA	TRBV19	TRBJ2-7
TGTGCCTGGATAGAGGACAGGGAGATAGGGCCCCAGCATTTT	CAWIEDREIGPQHF	TRBD1	NA	TRBV30	TRBJ1-5
TGTGCCAGCAGCTGGAGCCTACAAGAGACCCAGTACTTC	CASSWSLQETQYF	NA	NA	TRBV5-5	TRBJ2-5
TGTGCCAGCAGCTTAGGGACTAGCGGCGACGAGCAGTACTTC	CASSLGTSGDEQYF	TRBD2	NA	TRBV7-2	TRBJ2-7
TGCGCCAGCAGCTTGGGATCTGGGCCTGGAAACACCATATATTTT	CASSLGSGPGNTIYF	NA	NA	TRBV5-1	TRBJ1-3
TGTGCCAGCACTATTACAGGGTACTCTGGGGCCAACGTCCTGACTTTC	CASTITGYSGANVLTF	NA	NA	TRBV2	TRBJ2-6
TGTGCCAGCAGGGGGGGGCCTCAAAACATTCAGTACTTC	CASRGGPQNIQYF	NA	NA	TRBV11-1	TRBJ2-4
TGTGCCAGCAGCCAAGATCCGGGACTAGAGTACACCGGGGAGCTGTTTTTT	CASSQDPGLEYTGELFF	TRBD2	NA	TRBV14	TRBJ2-2
TGTGCCAGCAGCCCCGGGACAAACTATGGCTACACCTTC	CASSPGTNYGYTF	NA	NA	TRBV28	TRBJ1-2
TGTGCCAGCAGTGAAGCGGGACAGGGAAATGGCTACACCTTC	CASSEAGQGNGYTF	TRBD1	NA	TRBV6-1	TRBJ1-2
TGTGCCAGCAGTTTAGCTAGCGGGGGCGGTGAGCAGTTCTTC	CASSLASGGGEQFF	TRBD2	NA	TRBV27	TRBJ2-1
TGTGCCAGCAGTTACTCGATGACTCCCTACGAGCAGTACTTC	CASSYSMTPYEQYF	NA	NA	TRBV6-5	TRBJ2-7
TGTGCCAGCAGTTCAGGGGGCGTTCAGCCCCAGCATTTT	CASSSGGVQPQHF	TRBD1	NA	TRBV28	TRBJ1-5
TGTGCCAGCAGTTCTAGCGGGGCTACTCCGAGCTCCTACGAGCAGTACTTC	CASSSSGATPSSYEQYF	TRBD2	NA	TRBV28	TRBJ2-7
TGCAGTGCTAGTTTTTCGCAGGCCTACAGGAATGAGCAGTTCTTC	CSASFSQAYRNEQFF	NA	once	TRBV20-1	TRBJ2-1
TGTGCCAGCAGTGGTGGCAGCACAGATACGCAGTATTTT	CASSGGSTDTQYF	NA	NA	TRBV6-4	TRBJ2-3
TGTGCCAGCAGACAAACCGGGGGACTCTCCTATAATTCACCCCTCCACTTT	CASRQTGGLSYNSPLHF	NA	NA	TRBV28	TRBJ1-6
TGTGCCAGCAGCCTCCGGACAGTAGCCGAGCAGTACTTC	CASSLRTVAEQYF	NA	NA	TRBV12-3/TRBV12-4	TRBJ2-7
TGTGCCAGTAGTATAGGCGCTCGAAATGAGCAGTTCTTC	CASSIGARNEQFF	NA	NA	TRBV19	TRBJ2-1
TGTGCCAGCAGCTTCGGGTCAGTAGAGGCTTTCTTT	CASSFGSVEAFF	NA	once	TRBV5-6	TRBJ1-1
TGTGCCAGCAGCTTAGGGGTCGGGACGAACACCGGGGAGCTGTTTTTT	CASSLGVGTNTGELFF	NA	NA	TRBV7-2	TRBJ2-2
TGTGCCAGCAGTCCAAGGACAGGCCCTGACTCTGGAAACACCATATATTTT	CASSPRTGPDSGNTIYF	TRBD1	NA	TRBV3-1/TRBV3-2	TRBJ1-3
TGTGCCAGCTCACTCTTAACAGGGGGCAGCGAAAAACTGTTTTTT	CASSLLTGGSEKLFF	TRBD1	NA	TRBV18	TRBJ1-4
TGTGCCAGCAGCCTCGGACTAGCGGGTGGCAATGAGCAGTTCTTC	CASSLGLAGGNEQFF	TRBD2	NA	TRBV3-1/TRBV3-2	TRBJ2-1
TGTGCCACCAGTGATCCAGGGAGGTCGTACGAGCAGTACTTC	CATSDPGRSYEQYF	NA	NA	TRBV24-1	TRBJ2-7
TGTGCCAGCAGCTTAAACCCAGAAAGTGGCTACACCTTC	CASSLNPESGYTF	NA	NA	TRBV7-9	TRBJ1-2
TGTGCCAGCAGCTTAAGGGGAGGGCCCGGGGAGCTGTTTTTT	CASSLRGGPGELFF	TRBD2	NA	TRBV7-9	TRBJ2-2
TGTGCCAGCAGCTCGGCTAGCGGCGTTACCTACGAGCAGTACTTC	CASSSASGVTYEQYF	TRBD2	once	TRBV28	TRBJ2-7
TGTGCCAGCCGGGGTCAATACAATCAGCCCCAGCATTTT	CASRGQYNQPQHF	NA	NA	TRBV28	TRBJ1-5
TGTGCCAGCAGCCAAGATCGGCTTCAGGGGGTCGAAGACTTC	CASSQDRLQGVEDF	TRBD1	NA	TRBV4-2	TRBJ2-5
TGTGCCAGCAGTTCCCCGGGGGGCCGGTACAATGAGCAGTTCTTC	CASSSPGGRYNEQFF	NA	NA	TRBV28	TRBJ2-1
TGTGCCAGCAGCTCTACTGGACTAGCGGCGAGGGAGCAGTACTTC	CASSSTGLAAREQYF	TRBD2	NA	TRBV7-2	TRBJ2-7
NA	CASGLAQASYNEQFF	NA	NA	TRBV12-5	TRBJ2-1